The entry below describes one T cell receptor (beta chain). The antigen is undetermined. J was trimmed by 6 bases and V by 2 bases; bases with no gene match: 8. In germline, CDR1 is SEHNR, CDR2 FQNEAQ (reference sequence). The CDR3 is made up of 15 amino acids. The protocol was immunoSEQ multiplex PCR, while the TCRdb copy is restricted to in-frame clones and leaves out a portion. The sample lists some 740,000 clones; 80% to 95% were seen once. Naive CD8 populations comprised CD45RO-negative cells positively selected for CCR7, excluding terminally differentiated effector memory CD45RA+ cells. The data derive from a study of shared clonotypes between healthy human individuals. Study in general: Researchers drew samples from two women and three men aged 18 to 49.

Study findings and constraints: Richness estimates generally favored naive over memory subsets.

The clonotype was recovered from a man aged 25-45 years in good health. V is TRBV7-9 and J is TRBJ2-7; 9 nucleotides agree with TRBD2. Sequencing was performed on naive CD8+ T cells sorted from blood. The CDR3 region has the DNA TGTGCCAGCAGCTTATCCGGGACTAGCATTCTCGAGCAGTACTTC. Residues: CASSLSGTSILEQYF.